The TCR beta chain under discussion was sequenced for a study of cytomegalovirus exposure and HLA in healthy donors. The study's findings and limits: High sensitivity and specificity were reportedly achieved when the classifier diagnosed cytomegalovirus status. About 90% or about 30% of the time was how often most TCR beta V segments were productive, according to an earlier analysis. A later analysis revealed that TCR association rates differed between HLA loci, peaking at DRB1 and bottoming out at HLA-C.

Primers for the PCR totalled 60 Vbeta and 13 Jbeta. The table came from immunoSEQ multiplex PCR; TCRdb's copy has only in-frame clones and leaves some out. The table has approximately 160,000 clones, 80% seen once. This CDR3 has 14 amino acids. V trimming: 7 bases; J trimming: 5 bases; junction bases outside the gene matches: 9. Germline V gene lookup returns CDR1 SGDLS and CDR2 YYNGEE. Comments on this clone: Its antigen is not known.

The sequencing sample was made of PBMCs. The genes are TRBV9 and TRBJ1-2, with TRBD1 identical over 9 bases. This sequence was found in a man between 25 and 39 years old in good health and CMV-seropositive. The CDR3 nucleotides read TGTGCCAGCTCTCACGGGACAGGGAGGTATGGCTACACCTTC. Residues: CASSHGTGRYGYTF.